This T cell receptor beta chain was profiled in a study of shared clonotypes between healthy human individuals. General study results and limits: Rarefaction indicated that sorted-subset sequencing remained incomplete although depth was large. Among the subsets, naive ones generally showed larger estimated richness than memory ones. Among non-shared clonotypes, generation probabilities were lower than among those shared by all four donors. Donor scarcity curtailed the genetic and exposure-history diversity represented herein.

Details on this clone: Antigen: not known.

J gave up 7 bases and V 4 bases, and 10 bases lay outside the gene matches. The CDR3 extends over 17 amino acids. Germline V gene lookup returns CDR1 SGHDT and CDR2 YYEEEE. Generated by immunoSEQ multiplex PCR, the TCRdb table keeps only in-frame clones and is missing some. Seen here are over 2 million clones, 95% observed once, and the top ten hold roughly 0.13%. The chain has TRBV5-6 and TRBJ2-2; TRBD2 matches at 13 bases. The TCR comes from a man younger than 35 in good health. What was sequenced was naive CD4+ T cells sorted from blood. Subset given: CD45RA+ positively selected. Here the CDR3 reads CASSVGLAGERGGELFF. The DNA of the CDR3 is TGTGCCAGCAGCGTCGGACTAGCGGGGGAGAGGGGCGGGGAGCTGTTTTTT.